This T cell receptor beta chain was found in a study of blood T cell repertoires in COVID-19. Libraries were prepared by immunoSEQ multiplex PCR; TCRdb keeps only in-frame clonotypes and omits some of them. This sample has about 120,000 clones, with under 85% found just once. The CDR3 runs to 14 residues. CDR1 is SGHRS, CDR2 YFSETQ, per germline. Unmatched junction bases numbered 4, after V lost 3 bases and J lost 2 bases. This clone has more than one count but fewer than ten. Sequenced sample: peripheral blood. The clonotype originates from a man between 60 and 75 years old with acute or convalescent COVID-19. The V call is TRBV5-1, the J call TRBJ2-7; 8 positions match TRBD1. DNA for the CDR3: TGCGCCAGCAGCTCAACGGGACAGGCCTACGAGCAGTACTTC. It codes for CASSSTGQAYEQYF.